Each of the 9 T cell receptor beta chains below was sequenced from the same sample in a study of blood T cells in healthy people across ages. The authors ran a second PCR of roughly 6 to 12 cycles using a sample-barcoded 5' primer and a J-beta primer mix. TCRdb itself ran the 5' RACE reads through MiXCR, one entry per CDR3 protein. Of 750,000 to 950,000 distinct CDR3 sequences in the sample, about 29% were seen once. These data are also associated with another study on T cells of mothers and their children.

Sequencing was done on a sample of blood. The receptors stem from a woman aged 35 to 49 in good health.

With respect to this clonotype: Germline is not matched at one junction end, which may reflect a read error. The chain is built from TRBV3-1 and TRBJ1-1; D not certain. This CDR3 has 15 amino acids. Germline-derived CDR1 and CDR2 are LGHDT and YNNKEL (reference sequence). DNA for the CDR3: TGTACCAGCAGCCAAGAAAGGGTGGTAATGCTTGAAGCTTTCTTT. Encoded protein: CTSSQERVVMLEAFF.

This rearrangement joins TRBV7-2 to TRBJ2-2; tentatively, D is TRBD2 (5 bases). This CDR3 is built from 15 residues. Trimming left V 4 bases short and J 7 bases short, with 16 bases between. CDR1 is SGHTA and CDR2 is FQGNSA in the germline V gene. CDR3 coding DNA: TGTGCCAGCAGCTCAAAAACGGGGTGGGGCGGGGAGCTGTTTTTT. Translated, it gives CASSSKTGWGGELFF.

This clonotype came up a few times. The rearrangement links TRBV5-1 to TRBJ1-1; D is uncertain. This CDR3 has 15 residues. Trimming pared 0 bases from V and 1 base from J, leaving 10 bases between. Germline CDR1 SGHRS, CDR2 YFSETQ. The CDR3 protein is CASSLGFAGNTEAFF. CDR3 sequence (DNA): TGCGCCAGCAGCTTGGGGTTTGCGGGGAACACTGAAGCTTTCTTT.

A few counts support this clonotype. V usage is TRBV3-1 and J usage is TRBJ2-1; 8 bases are a match to TRBD2. This CDR3 region has 18 residues. The V segment lost 3 bases and the J segment 4 bases; nucleotides outside the gene matches: 14. Germline V gene sequence: CDR1 LGHDT, CDR2 YNNKEL (reference sequence). The chain's CDR3 is CASSHSIFGGASYNEQFF. CDR3 nucleotides: TGTGCCAGCAGCCATTCAATTTTCGGGGGGGCGAGTTACAATGAGCAGTTCTTC.

Ten or more counts support this clonotype. The V gene is TRBV7-8, the J gene TRBJ1-6; D is undetermined. Germline CDR1 and CDR2: SGHVS and FQNEAQ. V shed 3 bases and J shed 9 bases, with 15 bases lying between them. The CDR3 length is 15 residues. The DNA of the CDR3 is TGTGCCAGCAGCTTTAAAGGATCCGATTCTTCACCCCTCCACTTT. It encodes CASSFKGSDSSPLHF.

This rearrangement joins TRBV18 to TRBJ2-1; 8 bases are shared with TRBD1. J was trimmed by 8 bases and V by 2 bases; bases with no gene match: 8. Germline V gives CDR1 KGHSH, CDR2 LQKENI. The CDR3 length is 15 residues. The CDR3 bases are TGTGCCAGCTCACCAACAGGGGGTCAGGGAGATGAGCAGTTCTTC. Translation: CASSPTGGQGDEQFF.

This clonotype was observed many times. This rearrangement joins TRBV18 to TRBJ2-5; perhaps D is TRBD1 or TRBD2 (5 bases each). Trimming cost V 3 bases and J 1 base, with 12 bases left between them. Germline V lookup: CDR1 KGHSH, CDR2 LQKENI. The CDR3 covers 15 residues. The CDR3 DNA follows: TGTGCCAGCTCACCTAACGGGGCAGGCCAAGAGACCCAGTACTTC. This translates into CASSPNGAGQETQYF.

This clonotype was detected only a few times. This sequence joins TRBV20-1 and TRBJ1-5, with 7 bases identical to TRBD1. The CDR3 extends over 15 amino acids. The V segment lost 3 bases and the J segment 6 bases; nucleotides outside the gene matches: 11. Looked up from germline, CDR1 is DFQATT and CDR2 is SNEGSKA (reference sequence). This chain's CDR3 is CSARFRAGGIQPQHF. The CDR3 nucleotides read TGCAGTGCTAGGTTTCGAGCAGGGGGTATTCAGCCCCAGCATTTT.

J is TRBJ1-1 and V is TRBV7-2, with D hard to call. The germline V and J ends were trimmed by 4 bases and 5 bases, with 14 bases remaining between them. This CDR3 has 14 amino acids. Germline V gene lookup returns CDR1 SGHTA and CDR2 FQGNSA. DNA for the CDR3: TGTGCCAGCAGCTCTTCACAATTGAGAACTGAAGCTTTCTTT. Translation: CASSSSQLRTEAFF.